The present TCR beta chain was sequenced within a study of T cell changes during pregnancy in multiple sclerosis. Here immunoSEQ multiplex PCR was the method, and the copy in TCRdb shows in-frame clones only, minus some. Of over 50,000 clones listed, around 91% were seen once; the top ten hold roughly 1.5%. This clone was recorded only once. The germline gives CDR1 LGHNA, CDR2 YNFKEQ. This CDR3 is 13 amino acids long. With 6 bases clipped from V and 11 bases from J, the junction kept 9 bases outside the gene matches. The V gene is TRBV4-2, the J gene TRBJ1-5, with 8 nucleotides matching TRBD1. Sequenced here: peripheral blood, sampled in the third trimester of pregnancy. The receptor's source is a female donor in good health, enrolled as a control in a pregnancy study. The CDR3 spells CASRGTGLGAQHF. CDR3 coding DNA: TGTGCCAGCAGGGGGACAGGCCTGGGGGCCCAGCATTTT.